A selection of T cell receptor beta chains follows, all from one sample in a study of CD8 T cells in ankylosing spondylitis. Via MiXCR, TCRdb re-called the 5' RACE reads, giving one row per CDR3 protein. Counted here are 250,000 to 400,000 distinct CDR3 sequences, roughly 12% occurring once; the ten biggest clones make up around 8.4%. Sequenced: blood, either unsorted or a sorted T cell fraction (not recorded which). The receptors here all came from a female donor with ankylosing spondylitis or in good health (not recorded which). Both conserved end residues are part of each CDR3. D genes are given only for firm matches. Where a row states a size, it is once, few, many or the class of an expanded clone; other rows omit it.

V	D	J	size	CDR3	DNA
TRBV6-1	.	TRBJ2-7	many	CASSRSGLESYEQYF	TGTGCCAGCTCTCGGAGCGGGTTAGAATCCTACGAGCAGTACTTC
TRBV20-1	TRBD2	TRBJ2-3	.	CCATLISGGGFADTQYF	TGCTGTGCTACCCTAATATCGGGGGGGGGCTTTGCAGATACGCAGTATTTT
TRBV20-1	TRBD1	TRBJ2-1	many	CSATQGAQVGGFYNEQFF	TGCAGTGCTACACAGGGGGCGCAGGTGGGGGGTTTTTACAATGAGCAGTTCTTC
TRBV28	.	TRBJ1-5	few	CASSPVGEELVQPQHF	TGTGCCAGCAGCCCCGTGGGAGAGGAATTGGTTCAGCCCCAGCATTTT
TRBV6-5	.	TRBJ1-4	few	CASSYGKWVEKLFF	TGTGCCAGCAGTTACGGGAAGTGGGTTGAAAAACTGTTTTTT
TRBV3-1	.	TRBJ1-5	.	CASNQGRVGAHRNQPQHF	TGTGCCAGCAACCAAGGTAGGGTCGGGGCCCATCGAAATCAGCCCCAGCATTTT
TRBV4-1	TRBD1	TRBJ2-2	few	CASSQFGQGETGELFF	TGCGCCAGCAGCCAATTTGGACAGGGGGAGACCGGGGAGCTGTTTTTT
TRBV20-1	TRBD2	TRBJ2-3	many	CSPQMREGGDTQYF	TGCAGTCCGCAAATGCGGGAGGGAGGAGATACGCAGTATTTT
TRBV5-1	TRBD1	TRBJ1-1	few	CASMTGGPNTEAFF	TGCGCCAGCATGACAGGGGGCCCGAACACTGAAGCTTTCTTT
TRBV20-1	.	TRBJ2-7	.	CSATPAFYEQYF	TGCAGTGCTACCCCGGCGTTCTACGAGCAGTACTTC
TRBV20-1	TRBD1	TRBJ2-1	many	CSATWTGPTLGDEQFF	TGCAGTGCTACATGGACAGGGCCCACGCTAGGGGATGAGCAGTTCTTC
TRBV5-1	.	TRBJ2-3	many	CASSPGGLAPTDTQYF	TGCGCCAGCAGCCCCGGAGGATTAGCCCCGACAGATACGCAGTATTTT
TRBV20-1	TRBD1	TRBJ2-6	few	CSARGTGLSSGANVLTF	TGCAGTGCTAGGGGGACAGGCCTTTCCTCTGGGGCCAACGTCCTGACTTTC
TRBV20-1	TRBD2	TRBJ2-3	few	CSARAERGGRMQYF	TGCAGTGCTAGGGCGGAGCGGGGGGGCCGGATGCAGTATTTT
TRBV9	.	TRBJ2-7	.	CASSGRDGYEQYF	TGTGCCAGCAGCGGCCGGGACGGTTACGAGCAGTACTTC
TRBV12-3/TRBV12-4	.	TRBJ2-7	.	CASSLKGDTIRRNEQYF	TGTGCCAGCAGTCTAAAAGGGGACACTATCAGGAGGAACGAGCAGTACTTC
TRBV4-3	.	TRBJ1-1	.	CASSQEAGRLEAFF	TGCGCCAGCAGCCAAGAGGCGGGGAGGCTAGAAGCTTTCTTT
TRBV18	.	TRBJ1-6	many	CASSPGPSSPLHF	TGTGCCAGCTCACCGGGACCGTCCTCACCCCTCCACTTT
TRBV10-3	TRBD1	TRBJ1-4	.	CAISRQTGVSYNEKLFF	TGTGCCATCAGTCGGCAGACAGGGGTTTCATATAATGAAAAACTGTTTTTT
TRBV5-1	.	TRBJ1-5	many	CASSRSGFGQPQHF	TGCGCCAGCAGCCGAAGCGGGTTCGGTCAGCCCCAGCATTTT
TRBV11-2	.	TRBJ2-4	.	CASSLVSGTLAKNIQYF	TGTGCCAGCAGCTTAGTCTCCGGAACTTTAGCCAAAAACATTCAGTACTTC
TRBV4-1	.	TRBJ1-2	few	CASSQGMAQNYGYTF	TGCGCCAGCAGCCAAGGTATGGCACAGAACTATGGCTACACCTTC
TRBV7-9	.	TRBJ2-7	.	CASRRDRNYEQYF	TGTGCCAGCAGAAGGGACCGGAACTACGAGCAGTACTTC
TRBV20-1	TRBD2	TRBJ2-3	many	CSALGLAGSTDTQYF	TGCAGTGCGCTCGGACTAGCGGGGAGCACAGATACGCAGTATTTT
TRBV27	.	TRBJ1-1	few	CASSYFKVTGTEAFF	TGTGCCAGCAGCTACTTCAAGGTGACGGGCACTGAAGCTTTCTTT
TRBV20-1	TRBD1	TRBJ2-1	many	CSAMTGHEQFF	TGCAGTGCAATGACAGGGCATGAGCAGTTCTTC
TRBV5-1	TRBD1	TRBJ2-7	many	CASSFRDRGEQYF	TGCGCCAGCAGCTTCCGGGACAGAGGCGAGCAGTACTTC
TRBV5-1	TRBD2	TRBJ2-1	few	CASSLDPGLASSEQFF	TGCGCCAGCAGCTTGGACCCGGGACTAGCTTCTTCTGAGCAGTTCTTC
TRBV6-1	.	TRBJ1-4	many	CATTGPANEKLFF	TGTGCCACCACAGGACCGGCTAATGAAAAACTGTTTTTT
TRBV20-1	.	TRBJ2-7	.	CGGVLAWEQYF	TGCGGGGGAGTCCTCGCGTGGGAGCAGTACTTC
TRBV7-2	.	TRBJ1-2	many	CASSLGGGGYGYTF	TGTGCCAGCAGCTTAGGTGGAGGGGGCTATGGCTACACCTTC
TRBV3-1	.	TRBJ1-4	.	CASSQERVATNEKLFF	TGTGCCAGCAGCCAAGAACGAGTCGCAACTAATGAAAAACTGTTTTTT
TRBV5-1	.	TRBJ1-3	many	CASSANSGNTIYF	TGCGCCAGCAGCGCCAACTCTGGAAACACCATATATTTT
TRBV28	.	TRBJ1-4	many	CASSSRATNEKLFF	TGTGCCAGCTCATCCAGAGCAACTAATGAAAAACTGTTTTTT
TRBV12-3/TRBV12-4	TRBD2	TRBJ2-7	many	CASSFRGGDEQYF	TGTGCCAGCAGTTTCCGTGGGGGGGACGAGCAGTACTTC
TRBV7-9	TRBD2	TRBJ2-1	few	CASSPSGRAIDEQFF	TGTGCCAGCAGCCCGAGCGGGAGGGCGATCGATGAGCAGTTCTTC
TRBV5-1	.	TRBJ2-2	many	CASSLAVTGELFF	TGCGCCAGCAGCTTGGCGGTCACCGGGGAGCTGTTTTTT
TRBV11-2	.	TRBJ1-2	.	CASSPLTGITPGYTF	TGTGCCAGCAGCCCCCTCACAGGGATCACTCCTGGCTACACCTTC
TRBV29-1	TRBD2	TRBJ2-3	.	CSVEAVAGEELNRDTQYF	TGCAGCGTTGAAGCAGTAGCGGGAGAGGAGTTGAACAGGGATACGCAGTATTTT
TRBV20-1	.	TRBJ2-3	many	CSARASNTLGDTQYF	TGCAGTGCTAGAGCGTCCAACACTTTGGGTGATACGCAGTATTTT
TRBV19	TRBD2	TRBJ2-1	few	CASSMGEGLAGYNEQFF	TGTGCCAGTAGTATGGGTGAGGGACTAGCGGGGTACAATGAGCAGTTCTTC
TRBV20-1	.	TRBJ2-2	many	CSARPGAGELFF	TGCAGTGCTAGACCGGGGGCCGGGGAGCTGTTTTTT
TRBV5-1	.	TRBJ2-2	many	CASSFGRVVLGIPLRTGELFF	TGCGCCAGCAGCTTCGGCCGAGTCGTCTTGGGCATACCTTTACGAACCGGGGAGCTGTTTTTT
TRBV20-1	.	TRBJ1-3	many	CSAFLFGETGNTIYF	TGCAGTGCCTTTTTGTTTGGGGAGACTGGAAACACCATATATTTT
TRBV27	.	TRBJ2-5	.	CASSFGGQETQYF	TGTGCCAGCAGTTTTGGCGGACAAGAGACCCAGTACTTC
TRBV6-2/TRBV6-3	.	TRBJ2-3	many	CASSYEGSRPTDTQYF	TGTGCCAGCAGTTACGAGGGTTCGAGGCCCACAGATACGCAGTATTTT
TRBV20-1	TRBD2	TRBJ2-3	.	CSAIGLAGGPSTDTQYF	TGCAGTGCTATAGGACTAGCGGGAGGGCCGAGCACAGATACGCAGTATTTT
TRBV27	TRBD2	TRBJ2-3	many	CASSLGLVTDTQYF	TGTGCCAGCAGTCTGGGACTAGTTACGGATACGCAGTATTTT
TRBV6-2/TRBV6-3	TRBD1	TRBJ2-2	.	CATKQGAPTGELFF	TGTGCCACCAAACAGGGGGCCCCCACCGGGGAGCTGTTTTTT
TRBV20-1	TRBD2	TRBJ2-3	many	CSASYRPGTSGRTDTQYF	TGCAGTGCTAGTTACAGACCCGGGACTAGCGGGAGGACAGATACGCAGTATTTT
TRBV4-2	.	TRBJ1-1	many	CASSQDRRVTEAFF	TGTGCCAGCAGCCAAGATAGGCGGGTCACTGAAGCTTTCTTT
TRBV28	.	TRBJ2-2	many	CASSLLGNTGELFF	TGTGCCAGCAGTTTATTAGGGAACACCGGGGAGCTGTTTTTT
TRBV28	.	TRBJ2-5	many	CASSFGFWAETQYF	TGTGCCAGCAGTTTCGGGTTTTGGGCAGAGACCCAGTACTTC
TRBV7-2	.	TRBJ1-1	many	CASSSQIGAAEAFF	TGTGCCAGCAGCTCCCAAATTGGGGCCGCTGAAGCTTTCTTT
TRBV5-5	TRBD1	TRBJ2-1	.	CASSGQGISYNEQFF	TGTGCCAGCAGCGGACAGGGGATCTCCTACAATGAGCAGTTCTTC